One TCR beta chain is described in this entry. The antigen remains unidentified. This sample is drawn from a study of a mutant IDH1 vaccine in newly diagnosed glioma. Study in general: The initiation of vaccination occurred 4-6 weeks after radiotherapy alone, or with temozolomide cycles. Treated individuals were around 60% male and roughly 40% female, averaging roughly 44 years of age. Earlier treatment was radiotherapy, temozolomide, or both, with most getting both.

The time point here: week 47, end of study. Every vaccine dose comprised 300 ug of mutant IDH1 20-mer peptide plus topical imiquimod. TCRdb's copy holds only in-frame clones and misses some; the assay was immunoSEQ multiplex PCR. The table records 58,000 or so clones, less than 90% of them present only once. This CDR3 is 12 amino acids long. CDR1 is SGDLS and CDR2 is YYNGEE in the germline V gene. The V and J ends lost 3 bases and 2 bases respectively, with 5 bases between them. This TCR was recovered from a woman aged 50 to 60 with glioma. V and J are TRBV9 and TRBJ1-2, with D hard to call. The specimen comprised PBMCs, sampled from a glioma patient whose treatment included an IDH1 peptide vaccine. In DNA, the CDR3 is TGTGCCAGCAGCGCGGTAAACTATGGCTACACCTTC. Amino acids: CASSAVNYGYTF.